The 23 T cell receptor beta chains given below trace back to one sample, sequenced in a study of T cells in Graves' hyperthyroidism and ophthalmopathy. TCR beta CDR3 sequences were amplified from RNA transcripts. The TCR CDR3 first-round RT-PCR relied on the HTBI primer set. TCRdb used MiXCR to reprocess the multiplex PCR reads, holding one entry per CDR3 protein. The table lists around 570,000 distinct CDR3 sequences, 15% to 20% of them singletons. Sequenced input: blood. The receptors stem from a man in his forties or fifties with Graves' ophthalmopathy.

V gene TRBV7-2 combines with J gene TRBJ2-2; a weak D match, TRBD2 (5 bases). Germline loops: CDR1 SGHTA, CDR2 FQGNSA. This CDR3 contains 13 residues. Trimming stripped 5 bases from V and 5 bases from J, with 9 bases between. The CDR3 loop is CASSHLATGELFF. The CDR3 nucleotides are TGTGCCAGCAGCCATCTAGCTACCGGGGAGCTGTTTTTT.

The chain uses TRBV18 and TRBJ1-4; a weak D match, TRBD1 (5 bases). The germline CDR1 and CDR2 sequences are KGHSH and LQKENI. This CDR3 spans 14 amino acids. The V gene lost 6 bases and the J gene lost 8 bases, with 16 bases spanning the gap. The CDR3 sequence is CASSPPAGREKLFF. As DNA, the CDR3 is TGTGCCAGCTCTCCGCCGGCAGGGCGCGAAAAACTGTTTTTT.

A few counts support this clonotype. The chain recombines TRBV20-1 with TRBJ2-7; no reliable D call. Per germline, CDR1 DFQATT and CDR2 SNEGSKA (reference sequence). The germline V and J ends were trimmed by 0 bases and 2 bases, with 5 bases remaining between them. CDR3 length equals 12 residues. CDR3 sequence reads: CSAREDAYEQYF. Here the CDR3 DNA reads TGCAGTGCTAGAGAGGACGCCTACGAGCAGTACTTC.

This clonotype appeared many times. The chain is built from TRBV18 and TRBJ2-7; 7 bases map to TRBD2. The CDR3 runs to 15 residues. V dropped 3 bases and J dropped 3; count of bases not matched to a gene: 8. The germline V gene encodes CDR1 KGHSH and CDR2 LQKENI. The CDR3 reads CASSPRFAGVYEQYF. DNA of the CDR3: TGTGCCAGCTCACCGAGATTTGCGGGAGTCTACGAGCAGTACTTC.

This clonotype came up once. A junction boundary mismatches the germline segment, possibly from a read error. J is TRBJ2-1 and V is TRBV5-1; 8 positions agree with TRBD2. Germline-derived CDR1 and CDR2 are SGHRS and YFSETQ. The CDR3 has 16 residues. The DNA of the CDR3 is TGCGCCAGCAGGTTGGGGGCGGGGGGCTCCTACAATGAGCAGTTCTTC. Translation gives CASRLGAGGSYNEQFF.

The sample holds a few counts of this clonotype. The genes are TRBV12-3 or TRBV12-4 and TRBJ1-1, with TRBD1 matching over 9 bases. Trimming at V came to 7 bases and at J to 5 bases, leaving 14 bases not matched to a gene. The length of the CDR3 is 16 residues. The DNA of the CDR3 is TGTGCCAGCACCCCCTCGTCGGGGACAGGGAGAACTGAAGCTTTCTTT. As protein: CASTPSSGTGRTEAFF.

The chain carries TRBV4-2 and TRBJ2-1; 8 bases map to TRBD2. From germline, CDR1 is LGHNA and CDR2 YNFKEQ. Trimming at V came to 2 bases and at J to 8 bases, leaving 11 bases not matched to a gene. CDR3 length: 16 residues. The CDR3 here is CASSQTPFSGTDEQFF. Written as DNA, the CDR3 is TGTGCCAGCAGCCAAACTCCCTTTAGCGGGACGGATGAGCAGTTCTTC.

The rearrangement uses TRBV9 and TRBJ2-5; possible D gene TRBD1, 6 bases. With 4 bases removed from V and 1 base from J, the gap between germline ends came to 14 bases. Germline V gene lookup returns CDR1 SGDLS and CDR2 YYNGEE. This CDR3 has 15 residues. The chain's CDR3 is CASSPRRGLQETQYF. The CDR3 region has the DNA TGTGCCAGCAGCCCCCGCAGGGGCCTCCAAGAGACCCAGTACTTC.

This clonotype was recorded a few times. The chain carries TRBV20-1 and TRBJ1-2; the D gene is possibly TRBD1 (5 bases). Trimming shortened V by 5 bases and J by 1 base, and 14 bases separated the two germline ends. CDR3 length: 14 residues. CDR1 is DFQATT, CDR2 SNEGSKA, per germline (reference sequence). The CDR3 DNA sequence: TGCAGTGCTCTTATGACAGAAAATAACTATGGCTACACCTTC. Protein product: CSALMTENNYGYTF.

This clonotype was detected many times. The chain has TRBV6-1 and TRBJ1-5; D is ambiguous. With 1 base removed from V and 2 bases from J, the gap between germline ends came to 15 bases. The germline V gene encodes CDR1 MNHNS and CDR2 SASEGT. The CDR3 has 17 amino acids. For the CDR3, the DNA is TGTGCCAGCAGTGAAGACGGGGTTCTTAGAGGCAATCAGCCCCAGCATTTT. Translated, it gives CASSEDGVLRGNQPQHF.

This clonotype came up a few times. A junction boundary mismatches the germline segment, possibly from a read error. V and J are TRBV20-1 and TRBJ2-1; TRBD1 matches 11 bases. The CDR3 totals 16 residues. Germline assignment: CDR1 DFQATT and CDR2 SNEGSKA (reference sequence). The CDR3 coding sequence is TGCAGTGCTAGAGATTGGACAGGGGGCTCCTACAATGAGCAATTCTTC. Translation: CSARDWTGGSYNEQFF.

This clonotype was recorded at least ten times. This chain uses TRBV11-3 with TRBJ2-3, with TRBD2 matching over 10 bases. This CDR3 comprises 16 residues. Germline loops: CDR1 SGHNT, CDR2 YENEEA. The V and J ends lost 1 base and 4 bases, in that order; junction bases with no gene match: 5. The CDR3 region is CASSLGGTSVADTQYF. DNA of the CDR3: TGTGCCAGCAGCTTAGGCGGGACTAGCGTTGCAGATACGCAGTATTTT. Supplemented by reference TRBV11-3 and TRBJ2-3, the full variable domain reads EAGVVQSPRYKIIEKKQPVAFWCNPISGHNTLYWYLQNLGQGPELLIRYENEEAVDDSQLPKDRFSAERLKGVDSTLKIQPAELGDSAVYLCASSLGGTSVADTQYFGPGTRLTVL.

In this sample, this clonotype turned up a few times. The chain recombines TRBV7-9 with TRBJ2-4; D is ambiguous. CDR3 size: 12 residues. Trimming removed 4 bases from V and 4 bases from J, with 5 bases in between. Germline CDR1 and CDR2: SEHNR and FQNEAQ (reference sequence). The CDR3 protein is CASSSSKNIQYF. The CDR3 DNA reads TGTGCCAGCAGCTCATCGAAAAACATTCAGTACTTC. The full variable domain, its missing parts supplied by reference TRBV7-9 and TRBJ2-4, is DTGVSQNPRHKITKRGQNVTFRCDPISEHNRLYWYRQTLGQGPEFLTYFQNEAQLEKSRLLSDRFSAERPKGSFSTLEIQRTEQGDSAMYLCASSSSKNIQYFGAGTRLSVL.

This clonotype turned up a few times. The rearrangement joins TRBV2 to TRBJ2-3; 9 bases map to TRBD2. The V segment lost 7 bases and the J segment 3 bases; nucleotides outside the gene matches: 8. The CDR3 runs to 15 residues. CDR1 SNHLY and CDR2 FYNNEI come from the germline V gene. DNA of the CDR3: TGTGCCAGCACCCCCGGCCTAGCGGGAACAGATACGCAGTATTTT. The encoded protein is CASTPGLAGTDTQYF.

The chain recombines TRBV5-1 with TRBJ1-4; D is unclear. CDR3 length: 16 residues. From germline, CDR1 is SGHRS and CDR2 YFSETQ. V dropped 4 bases and J dropped 5 bases, with 18 bases sitting between them. CDR3 coding DNA: TGCGCCAGCAGCCTGATGACGGCCGCCGGGAATGAAAAACTGTTTTTT. Amino acids: CASSLMTAAGNEKLFF.

This clonotype was observed many times. V and J are TRBV27 and TRBJ1-1, with unresolved D. Trimming pared 2 bases from V and 1 base from J, leaving 11 bases between. Germline V gene data show CDR1 as MNHEY and CDR2 as SMNVEV (reference sequence). The CDR3 runs to 15 residues. The CDR3 reads CASSLRVAGNTEAFF. The CDR3 nucleotides read TGTGCCAGCAGTTTAAGAGTGGCGGGGAACACTGAAGCTTTCTTT.

This clonotype has ten or more counts. This chain links TRBV4-1 with TRBJ2-7, with a weak D call TRBD1 (7 bases). CDR3 size: 14 residues. From germline, CDR1 is MGHRA and CDR2 YSYEKL. Trimming removed 4 bases at V and 5 bases at J, with 15 bases between. In DNA form, the CDR3 reads TGCGCCAGCAGCCGTCCGGGACAGCGGGACGAGCAGTACTTC. This translates into CASSRPGQRDEQYF.

The CDR3 DNA reads as TGCGCCAGCAGCCAGCTAGCGGGAAACACCGGGGAGCTGTTTTTT. Translation gives CASSQLAGNTGELFF. The chain is built from TRBV5-1 and TRBJ2-2; TRBD2 agrees at 9 bases. CDR3 length: 15 residues. Germline V gene sequence: CDR1 SGHRS, CDR2 YFSETQ. V lost 4 bases and J lost 2; bases outside the gene matches: 3.

A few counts support this clonotype. This chain connects TRBV7-2 to TRBJ2-1; 12 bases map to TRBD2. The germline V gene encodes CDR1 SGHTA and CDR2 FQGNSA. The CDR3 runs to 15 residues. J lost 8 bases, V lost 5 bases, and 7 bases had no gene match. The CDR3 sequence: CASSQRTSGTHEQFF. CDR3 in DNA: TGTGCCAGCAGCCAACGGACTAGCGGGACCCATGAGCAGTTCTTC.

About this clonotype: Mismatch with germline at one junction end may stem from a read error. The chain employs TRBV20-1 and TRBJ1-2; TRBD1 is a possible D gene (5 bases). Germline V lookup: CDR1 DFQATT, CDR2 SNEGSKA (reference sequence). The CDR3 spans 14 residues. CDR3 loop: CNARVGQGENGYTF. The CDR3 DNA follows: TGCAATGCTAGAGTGGGGCAAGGGGAGAATGGCTACACCTTC.

This clonotype turned up a few times. J is TRBJ1-1 and V is TRBV4-1; no clear D. CDR1 is MGHRA, CDR2 YSYEKL, per germline. The ends were cut back, 4 bases at V and 0 bases at J, with 9 bases in the middle. The CDR3 contains 14 residues. The chain's CDR3 is CASSPTTLNTEAFF. The CDR3 nucleotides are TGCGCCAGCAGCCCAACCACGCTGAACACTGAAGCTTTCTTT.

This clonotype was seen a few times. The V gene is TRBV2, the J gene TRBJ2-2; 9 bases align to TRBD2. With V trimmed by 6 bases and J by 9 bases, 11 bases remained unmatched. CDR1 SNHLY and CDR2 FYNNEI come from the germline V gene. The CDR3 runs 15 residues. In nucleotides, the CDR3 is TGTGCCAGCAGGGGTCCTAGCGGGATAGGCAGGGAGCTGTTTTTT. This translates into CASRGPSGIGRELFF.

This clonotype was found a few times. The CDR3 sequence: CASCASNQPQHF. DNA of the CDR3: TGTGCTAGTTGTGCTAGCAATCAGCCCCAGCATTTT. The rearrangement links TRBV12-5 to TRBJ1-5; D gene uncertain. In germline, CDR1 is LGHNT, CDR2 FRNRAP. The germline V and J ends were trimmed by 8 bases and 0 bases, with 5 bases remaining between them. This CDR3 is 12 amino acids long. Combining the CDR3 with reference TRBV12-5 and TRBJ1-5 gives the whole variable domain DARVTQTPRHKVTEMGQEVTMRCQPILGHNTVFWYRQTMMQGLELLAYFRNRAPLDDSGMPKDRFSAEMPDATLATLKIQPSEPRDSAVYFCASCASNQPQHFGDGTRLSIL.